These 24 T cell receptor beta chains share one sample of origin, sequenced in a study of T cells after yellow fever vaccination. Each CDR3 protein gets one entry after TCRdb re-called the 5' RACE reads with MiXCR. The sample lists about 42,000 distinct CDR3 sequences; 6% to 7% were seen once. The sequencing used PBMCs, either bulk or a sorted T-cell subset (CD4+, CD8+, memory, or dextramer-sorted; not recorded which), collected 45 days after the yellow fever booster vaccination. These receptors came from a man between 25 and 39 years old who received the YFV17D yellow fever vaccine.

This clonotype was detected ten times or more. The V and J genes are TRBV4-3 and TRBJ2-5; no firm D call. Trimming took off 1 base at V and 5 bases at J, with 8 bases between the two ends. The CDR3 loop spans 13 amino acids. Germline CDR1 reads LGHNA; CDR2 reads YSLEER. The CDR3 DNA is TGCGCCAGCAGCCAAGCCCTAGACGAGACCCAGTACTTC. Its protein product is CASSQALDETQYF.

This chain joins TRBV20-1 and TRBJ2-1; 11 bases map to TRBD2. The CDR3 has 14 amino acids. Germline CDR1 reads DFQATT; CDR2 reads SNEGSKA (reference sequence). V was pared by 3 bases and J by 16 bases, with 14 bases of the junction left unmatched. CDR3 loop: CSARRETSGKGEFF. CDR3 DNA sequence: TGCAGTGCTAGGCGTGAGACTAGCGGGAAGGGTGAATTCTTC.

Concerning this clonotype itself: A much larger clone lies a single base off, so this may be a read error. This chain links TRBV5-1 with TRBJ1-1; tentatively, D is TRBD1 (6 bases). The CDR3 is made up of 15 amino acids. V was trimmed by 1 base and J by 5 bases, leaving 15 bases between them. Germline V gives CDR1 SGHRS, CDR2 YFSETQ. The CDR3 DNA follows: TGCGCCAGCAGCTTGAGGGGACACCAGAAGACTGAAGCTTTCTTT. This encodes CASSLRGHQKTEAFF.

In this sample, this clonotype turned up a few times. This chain joins TRBV30 and TRBJ1-1; D is uncertain. Germline CDR1 and CDR2: GTSNPN and SVGIG (reference sequence). The V end was cut by 4 bases, the J end by 4 bases, with 22 bases between. This CDR3 has 16 amino acids. CDR3 sequence reads: CAWTRKTGERGTEAFF. The CDR3 DNA is TGTGCCTGGACCCGAAAGACCGGGGAGCGGGGCACTGAAGCTTTCTTT.

In its sample, this clonotype was seen many times. The rearrangement joins TRBV29-1 to TRBJ2-7, with D perhaps being TRBD1 or TRBD2 (6 bases each). This CDR3 contains 13 residues. Per the germline V gene, CDR1 is SQVTM and CDR2 is ANQGSEA. Deletions cut 8 bases from V and 7 bases from J, with 21 bases between. The CDR3 protein is CSIKPGRGQEQYF. CDR3 in DNA: TGCAGCATAAAGCCGGGCCGGGGGCAGGAGCAGTACTTC.

By its share, this clonotype is medium-sized (0.01 to 0.1%). Written as DNA, the CDR3 is TGTGCCAGCAGTTTTTACCCGGACTACGAGCAGTACTTC. The encoded protein is CASSFYPDYEQYF. This chain uses TRBV27 with TRBJ2-7; D remains ambiguous. V gave up 3 bases and J gave up 3 bases, with 9 bases separating them. Germline loops: CDR1 MNHEY, CDR2 SMNVEV (reference sequence). This CDR3 spans 13 amino acids.

This clonotype was counted at least ten times. The chain is built from TRBV3-1 and TRBJ2-2; 9 bases fit TRBD2. The CDR3 is made up of 17 amino acids. The germline gives CDR1 LGHDT, CDR2 YNNKEL (reference sequence). The V and J ends lost 4 bases and 0 bases, in that order; junction bases with no gene match: 6. Here the CDR3 reads CASSPVAGGSNTGELFF. The DNA for the CDR3 is TGTGCCAGCAGCCCCGTTGCGGGAGGGTCGAACACCGGGGAGCTGTTTTTT.

This clonotype was seen many times. The chain has TRBV20-1 and TRBJ2-3; 7 bases are shared with TRBD1. Germline lookup yields CDR1 DFQATT and CDR2 SNEGSKA (reference sequence). The J segment lost 1 base and the V segment lost 3 bases, leaving 7 bases of the junction unmatched. The CDR3 is 15 amino acids. The CDR3 here is CSARFRGSGTDTQYF. CDR3 in DNA: TGCAGTGCTAGGTTCAGGGGGAGCGGCACAGATACGCAGTATTTT.

This clonotype has only a few counts. The gene calls are TRBV5-1 and TRBJ2-5; 9 bases align to TRBD2. The CDR3 is 16 amino acids. Unmatched junction bases numbered 11, after V lost 3 bases and J lost 5 bases. Germline CDR1 reads SGHRS; CDR2 reads YFSETQ. CDR3 in amino acids: CASSSNPAGGGETQYF. In DNA, the CDR3 is TGCGCCAGCAGCTCGAACCCAGCGGGAGGAGGGGAGACCCAGTACTTC.

This rearrangement joins TRBV12-3 or TRBV12-4 to TRBJ1-5; possible D gene TRBD1, 5 bases. This CDR3 comprises 13 residues. V lost 8 bases, J lost 1 base, and 9 bases lay in between. The CDR3 DNA is TGTGCCAGCCGAAGACAGAGCAATCAGCCCCAGCATTTT. This sequence encodes CASRRQSNQPQHF.

This clonotype was seen at least ten times. This chain connects TRBV6-1 to TRBJ1-1; D may be TRBD1 (5 bases). V was clipped by 8 bases and J by 7 bases, with 20 bases between them. The CDR3 extends over 14 amino acids. Germline lookup yields CDR1 MNHNS and CDR2 SASEGT. CDR3 nucleotides: TGTGCCAGCTCCATAGGTGGGGGGAACTTTGAAGCTTTCTTT. This translates into CASSIGGGNFEAFF.

Ten or more counts support this clonotype. V gene TRBV6-2 or TRBV6-3 combines with J gene TRBJ1-2; D ambiguous. The germline V gene has CDR1 MNHEY and CDR2 SVGEGT. This CDR3 has 13 residues. V was cut by 2 bases and J by 3 bases, with 7 bases left in between. The CDR3 nucleotides read TGTGCCAGCAGTTACGACATCTACTATGGCTACACCTTC. Amino acid sequence: CASSYDIYYGYTF.

This clonotype was recorded at least ten times. This chain links TRBV5-1 with TRBJ1-2; D may be TRBD1 (5 bases). V shed 5 bases and J shed 4 bases, with 18 bases lying between them. Per the germline V gene, CDR1 is SGHRS and CDR2 is YFSETQ. This CDR3 region has 15 residues. This CDR3 reads CASSPGEGTAYGYTF. The DNA of the CDR3 is TGCGCCAGCAGTCCTGGCGAGGGGACGGCCTATGGCTACACCTTC.

This clonotype has ten or more counts. V gene TRBV5-1 combines with J gene TRBJ2-7, with D hard to call. This CDR3 has 15 residues. Per the germline V gene, CDR1 is SGHRS and CDR2 is YFSETQ. V shed 0 bases and J shed 4 bases, with 14 bases lying between them. The CDR3 bases are TGCGCCAGCAGCTTGGCCCTTTATGGGGTGTACGAGCAGTACTTC. Translation: CASSLALYGVYEQYF.

The chain has TRBV7-8 and TRBJ2-1, with unresolved D. Trimming left V 5 bases short and J 6 bases short, with 14 bases between. The CDR3 loop spans 14 amino acids. The germline gives CDR1 SGHVS, CDR2 FQNEAQ. CDR3 DNA sequence: TGTGCCAGCAGCCCAATCCGTTTTGGCAATGAGCAGTTCTTC. This codes for CASSPIRFGNEQFF.

This clonotype was seen more than once but under ten times. This chain joins TRBV7-9 and TRBJ1-1; D unclear. The V gene lost 7 bases and the J gene lost 0 bases, with 6 bases spanning the gap. Germline loops: CDR1 SEHNR, CDR2 FQNEAQ (reference sequence). The CDR3 is made up of 12 amino acids. CDR3 coding DNA: TGTGCCAGCACACTAATGAACACTGAAGCTTTCTTT. Translated: CASTLMNTEAFF.

This clonotype was counted many times. The CDR3, as DNA: TGTGCCAGCAGTTCGATCACAGCAGGCGAGCAGTACTTC. The encoded protein is CASSSITAGEQYF. The chain carries TRBV6-5 and TRBJ2-7; no clear D gene. The CDR3 runs 13 residues. V lost 4 bases, J lost 6 bases, and 13 bases lay in between. Germline values: CDR1 MNHEY, CDR2 SVGAGI.

The sample holds many counts of this clonotype. This sequence joins TRBV30 and TRBJ2-7; D call uncertain. The CDR3 runs to 15 residues. In germline, CDR1 is GTSNPN, CDR2 SVGIG (reference sequence). V lost 0 bases and J lost 8, with 20 bases in between. The CDR3 DNA sequence: TGTGCCTGGAGTGTACAAGGCGTAGCCGGATATAAGCAGTACTTC. Its translation: CAWSVQGVAGYKQYF.

There are a few counts of this clonotype. The chain uses TRBV20-1 and TRBJ2-7, with 8 positions matching TRBD1. Trimming cost V 5 bases and J 0 bases; bases outside gene matches: 6. The CDR3 runs to 14 residues. Germline loops: CDR1 DFQATT, CDR2 SNEGSKA (reference sequence). The chain's CDR3 is CSAPRTGSSYEQYF. DNA for the CDR3: TGCAGTGCTCCCCGGACAGGGAGCTCCTACGAGCAGTACTTC.

The chain recombines TRBV6-2 or TRBV6-3 with TRBJ2-7, with TRBD1 matching 7 bases. Germline V gene sequence: CDR1 MNHEY, CDR2 SVGEGT. Trimming removed 0 bases from V and 2 bases from J; junction bases left unmatched: 7. This CDR3 is 16 amino acids long. The CDR3 DNA reads TGTGCCAGCAGTTACTCGAAGGTCCAGGGGGCCTACGAGCAGTACTTC. Amino acids: CASSYSKVQGAYEQYF.

This clonotype was counted a few times. The J gene is TRBJ2-1, the V gene TRBV5-1; 9 bases line up with TRBD2. Looked up from germline, CDR1 is SGHRS and CDR2 is YFSETQ. V was pared by 0 bases and J by 4 bases, with 5 bases of the junction left unmatched. The CDR3 is 16 residues long. The CDR3 DNA reads as TGCGCCAGCAGCTTGGAAAGGCTAGCGGGATACAATGAGCAGTTCTTC. Amino acids: CASSLERLAGYNEQFF.

This clonotype was counted at least ten times. One junction end disagrees with the germline gene, perhaps due to a read error. The genes are TRBV12-3 or TRBV12-4 and TRBJ2-1, with D perhaps TRBD2 (7 bases). This CDR3 has 13 residues. The CDR3 DNA sequence: TGTGCCTGCAGGGAGGGGGTGGGGAATGAGCAGTTCTTC. Translation: CACREGVGNEQFF.

In this sample, this clonotype turned up many times. The chain joins TRBV6-1 to TRBJ2-7; D gene unclear. V was shortened by 8 bases and J by 3 bases, with 5 bases between the two germline ends. Germline V gene sequence: CDR1 MNHNS, CDR2 SASEGT. CDR3 length: 10 amino acids. CDR3 loop: CASVNYEQYF. Written as DNA, the CDR3 is TGTGCCAGCGTCAACTACGAGCAGTACTTC.

This clonotype has ten or more counts. The V and J genes are TRBV5-5 and TRBJ2-2; no definite D call. V was pared by 9 bases and J by 1 base, with 10 bases between. This CDR3 region has 13 residues. Germline V lookup: CDR1 SGHKS, CDR2 YYEKEE (reference sequence). The CDR3, as DNA: TGTGCCAACGGCGGATTGAACACCGGGGAGCTGTTTTTT. Its translation is CANGGLNTGELFF.